Listed here are 29 T cell receptor beta chains from one sample, sequenced in a study of T cell responses to AZD1222 COVID-19 vaccine. Repertoires were generated with immunoSEQ multiplex PCR, while TCRdb's copy carries only in-frame clones and drops some. The table lists 150,000 to 200,000 clones, 88% of them singletons. Sequenced material: peripheral blood, taken 28 days after the second AZD1222 dose. The receptors were sampled from an adult who received the AZD1222 COVID-19 vaccine.

This clone was seen a few times. This chain joins TRBV5-1 and TRBJ1-3; D not certain. This CDR3 has 12 residues. The ends were cut back, 0 bases at V and 2 bases at J, with 0 bases in the middle. Per the germline V gene, CDR1 is SGHRS and CDR2 is YFSETQ. The CDR3 is CASSLAGNTIYF. The CDR3 nucleotides read TGCGCCAGCAGCTTGGCTGGAAACACCATATATTTT.

This chain joins TRBV6-5 and TRBJ1-1; 8 nucleotides align to TRBD1. The junction had 7 bases not matched to a gene; V was cut back by 4 bases and J by 3 bases. Germline values: CDR1 MNHEY, CDR2 SVGAGI. This CDR3 is 15 amino acids long. The CDR3 DNA sequence: TGTGCCAGCAGTTTTTCCCCGGGACAGGACACTGAAGCTTTCTTT. It specifies CASSFSPGQDTEAFF.

Only a few counts were recorded for this clone. This sequence joins TRBV4-3 and TRBJ1-1, with unresolved D. CDR1 and CDR2 from the germline V gene are LGHNA and YSLEER. The V gene lost 0 bases and the J gene lost 5 bases, with 7 bases spanning the gap. The CDR3 has 13 residues. This chain's CDR3 is CASSQDRGTEAFF. In DNA form, the CDR3 reads TGCGCCAGCAGCCAAGATCGGGGAACTGAAGCTTTCTTT.

The V and J genes are TRBV18 and TRBJ1-1; D is uncertain. CDR1 is KGHSH and CDR2 is LQKENI in the germline V gene. CDR3 length equals 14 residues. Trimming took off 2 bases at V and 1 base at J, with 8 bases between the two ends. DNA for the CDR3: TGTGCCAGCTCACCAGAACGGGAGAACACTGAAGCTTTCTTT. Translated: CASSPERENTEAFF.

This clone was found once. The chain is built from TRBV15 and TRBJ2-7, with a tentative D call TRBD2 (7 bases). V dropped 0 bases and J dropped 3 bases, with 12 bases sitting between them. Per germline, CDR1 LNHNV and CDR2 YYDKDF (reference sequence). The CDR3 length is 15 residues. DNA of the CDR3: TGTGCCACCAGCAGAGATGCGAGGGGGGGCTACGAGCAGTACTTC. Its translation: CATSRDARGGYEQYF. Full variable domain (remainder filled in from reference TRBV15 and TRBJ2-7): DAMVIQNPRYQVTQFGKPVTLSCSQTLNHNVMYWYQQKSSQAPKLLFHYYDKDFNNEADTPDNFQSRRPNTSFCFLDIRSPGLGDTAMYLCATSRDARGGYEQYFGPGTRLTVT.

The J gene is TRBJ2-7, the V gene TRBV7-2; the D gene is possibly TRBD1 (5 bases). Germline V gives CDR1 SGHTA, CDR2 FQGNSA. The CDR3 length is 14 residues. Trimming cost V 1 base and J 1 base, with 8 bases left between them. CDR3 bases: TGTGCCAGCAGCTTAGGACGGACATCCTACGAGCAGTACTTC. It is translated as CASSLGRTSYEQYF.

This clone was observed a single time. V is TRBV19 and J is TRBJ2-4, with 7 bases that match TRBD1. The germline V gene encodes CDR1 LNHDA and CDR2 SQIVND (reference sequence). The CDR3 contains 17 residues. Trimming at V came to 4 bases and at J to 0 bases, leaving 9 bases not matched to a gene. CDR3 residues: CASSTRGTELAKNIQYF. In DNA, the CDR3 is TGTGCCAGTAGTACCCGAGGGACAGAACTAGCCAAAAACATTCAGTACTTC. Drawing the rest from reference TRBV19 and TRBJ2-4, the complete variable domain is DGGITQSPKYLFRKEGQNVTLSCEQNLNHDAMYWYRQDPGQGLRLIYYSQIVNDFQKGDIAEGYSVSREKKESFPLTVTSAQKNPTAFYLCASSTRGTELAKNIQYFGAGTRLSVL.

The chain uses TRBV30 and TRBJ2-3, with D uncertain. This CDR3 is built from 12 residues. The germline CDR1 and CDR2 sequences are GTSNPN and SVGIG (reference sequence). V dropped 0 bases and J dropped 6 bases, with 7 bases sitting between them. The CDR3 DNA reads as TGTGCCTGGAGTGTTTTTAGGGATACGCAGTATTTT. Translating it yields CAWSVFRDTQYF.

The rearrangement joins TRBV5-4 to TRBJ2-7, with TRBD1 matching over 7 bases. The trim removed 4 bases at V and 1 base at J, leaving 5 bases unmatched. CDR3 length: 14 amino acids. The germline gives CDR1 SGHNT, CDR2 YYREEE (reference sequence). The CDR3 nucleotides are TGTGCCAGCAGCGGGGGACAGAATTCCTACGAGCAGTACTTC. It translates to CASSGGQNSYEQYF. Combining the CDR3 with reference TRBV5-4 and TRBJ2-7 gives the whole variable domain ETGVTQSPTHLIKTRGQQVTLRCSSQSGHNTVSWYQQALGQGPQFIFQYYREEENGRGNFPPRFSGLQFPNYSSELNVNALELDDSALYLCASSGGQNSYEQYFGPGTRLTVT.

The rearrangement joins TRBV15 to TRBJ1-1; 8 bases agree with TRBD1. The germline gives CDR1 LNHNV, CDR2 YYDKDF (reference sequence). This CDR3 comprises 15 residues. V lost 2 bases to trimming and J lost 3 bases; unmatched junction nucleotides: 5. CDR3 loop: CATSRPWTGHTEAFF. For the CDR3, the DNA is TGTGCCACCAGCAGACCATGGACAGGGCACACTGAAGCTTTCTTT.

The genes are TRBV7-2 and TRBJ2-5, with 16 nucleotides matching TRBD2. The V gene end was trimmed by 5 bases and the J gene end by 1 base; junction bases not matched to a gene: 4. The CDR3 covers 17 residues. Per germline, CDR1 SGHTA and CDR2 FQGNSA. CDR3 protein: CASSRGLAGGAQETQYF. CDR3 sequence (DNA): TGTGCCAGCAGCCGGGGACTAGCGGGGGGGGCCCAAGAGACCCAGTACTTC.

The CDR3, as DNA: TGTGCCAGCTCACAGACAATACAGGGTTACGATGGCTACACCTTC. It is translated as CASSQTIQGYDGYTF. The gene calls are TRBV18 and TRBJ1-2; D perhaps matches TRBD1 (6 bases). The CDR3 length is 15 residues. CDR1 and CDR2 (germline): KGHSH, LQKENI. With 4 bases removed from V and 6 bases from J, the gap between germline ends came to 18 bases.

Only one count was recorded for this clone. The gene calls are TRBV6-6 and TRBJ1-6, with D possibly being TRBD1 (5 bases). Germline CDR1 reads MNHNY; CDR2 reads SVGAGI (reference sequence). V was clipped by 4 bases and J by 5 bases, with 15 bases between them. The CDR3 contains 16 residues. The CDR3 sequence: CASSSYPMGDNSPLHF. CDR3 nucleotide sequence: TGTGCCAGCAGTTCCTATCCCATGGGGGATAATTCACCCCTCCACTTT.

This clone was counted a single time. V is TRBV30 and J is TRBJ1-2, with D unresolved. CDR3 length: 13 residues. Trimming pared 1 base from V and 4 bases from J, leaving 10 bases between. Germline CDR1 is GTSNPN and CDR2 is SVGIG (reference sequence). The CDR3 reads CAWSAGITYGYTF. The CDR3 region has the DNA TGTGCCTGGAGTGCCGGGATCACCTATGGCTACACCTTC. Looking up the rest from reference TRBV30 and TRBJ1-2 gives the full variable domain: SQTIHQWPATLVQPVGSPLSLECTVEGTSNPNLYWYRQAAGRGLQLLFYSVGIGQISSEVPQNLSASRPQDRQFILSSKKLLLSDSGFYLCAWSAGITYGYTFGSGTRLTVV.

The genes are TRBV18 and TRBJ1-3; TRBD1 might be the D (6 bases). Trimming cost V 3 bases and J 0 bases, with 12 bases left between them. The germline gives CDR1 KGHSH, CDR2 LQKENI. CDR3 length equals 16 residues. The CDR3 reads CASSPQGQSSGNTIYF. CDR3 DNA: TGTGCCAGCTCACCCCAGGGACAAAGCTCTGGAAACACCATATATTTT.

This sequence joins TRBV11-2 and TRBJ1-4, with D tentatively TRBD1 (6 bases). This CDR3 spans 15 amino acids. Trimming stripped 1 base from V and 4 bases from J, with 10 bases between. Germline CDR1 and CDR2: SGHAT and FQNNGV. In DNA, the CDR3 is TGTGCCAGCAGCTTAGTGGGGGCCCTTAATGAAAAACTGTTTTTT. Translating it yields CASSLVGALNEKLFF.

The chain links TRBV4-3 to TRBJ2-2; D not certain. CDR3 size: 15 residues. Between the trimmed V and J ends, which lost 0 bases and 6 bases, there was a span of 11 bases. Germline V gives CDR1 LGHNA, CDR2 YSLEER. The CDR3 DNA is TGCGCCAGCAGCCAAGATCTGGGCCGCGCCGGGGAGCTGTTTTTT. Its translation: CASSQDLGRAGELFF.

The genes are TRBV7-7 and TRBJ2-1; perhaps TRBD1 as D (6 bases). In germline, CDR1 is SSHAT, CDR2 FNYEAQ (reference sequence). Trimming removed 6 bases at V and 0 bases at J, with 9 bases between. This CDR3 has 14 residues. The CDR3 spells CASSPRGSYNEQFF. CDR3 in DNA: TGTGCCAGCAGTCCCAGGGGCTCCTACAATGAGCAGTTCTTC.

The chain employs TRBV7-6 and TRBJ2-3; the D gene is possibly TRBD2 (6 bases). V gave up 2 bases and J gave up 4 bases, with 10 bases separating them. Germline CDR1 reads SGHVS; CDR2 reads FNYEAQ. This CDR3 has 14 residues. In DNA, the CDR3 is TGTGCCAGCAGCTTAAGGACTACGGCAGATACGCAGTATTTT. Its protein is CASSLRTTADTQYF.

This sequence joins TRBV3-1 (or the pseudogene TRBV3-2) and TRBJ2-3; 8 nucleotides align to TRBD2. The V gene's germline CDR1 is LGHDT and CDR2 YNNKEL (reference sequence). The ends lost 0 bases at V and 6 bases at J; junction bases unmatched: 11. The CDR3 length is 17 residues. The CDR3 protein is CASSQDIRRGATDTQYF. The CDR3 DNA reads TGTGCCAGCAGCCAAGATATCCGGCGGGGGGCCACCGATACGCAGTATTTT.

This sequence joins TRBV5-1 and TRBJ2-3, with 11 bases matching TRBD2. Trimming took 4 bases from V and 1 from J; bases not matched to a gene: 5. The CDR3 covers 16 residues. CDR1 and CDR2 from the germline V gene are SGHRS and YFSETQ. The CDR3: CASSLSGGARTDTQYF. DNA of the CDR3: TGCGCCAGCAGCCTTAGCGGGGGGGCCCGCACAGATACGCAGTATTTT.

This clone turned up a few times. V is TRBV9 and J is TRBJ1-1; weak D call: TRBD1 (5 bases). With 3 bases removed from V and 1 base from J, the gap between germline ends came to 13 bases. Germline CDR1 reads SGDLS; CDR2 reads YYNGEE. The CDR3 consists of 15 residues. CDR3 amino acids: CASSAGSLGNTEAFF. The CDR3 nucleotides read TGTGCCAGCAGCGCAGGGTCTCTCGGGAACACTGAAGCTTTCTTT. The variable domain in full, with the rest retrieved from reference TRBV9 and TRBJ1-1, is DSGVTQTPKHLITATGQRVTLRCSPRSGDLSVYWYQQSLDQGLQFLIQYYNGEERAKGNILERFSAQQFPDLHSELNLSSLELGDSALYFCASSAGSLGNTEAFFGQGTRLTVV.

This sequence joins TRBV9 and TRBJ1-1; D is possibly TRBD1 (5 bases). This CDR3 has 15 amino acids. The V gene's germline CDR1 is SGDLS and CDR2 YYNGEE. The ends were cut back, 0 bases at V and 2 bases at J, with 11 bases in the middle. CDR3 nucleotide sequence: TGTGCCAGCAGCGTAGCTGACAGCTTAAACACTGAAGCTTTCTTT. Its translation: CASSVADSLNTEAFF.

This clone came up a few times. The chain combines TRBV12-5 with TRBJ2-2; TRBD1 aligns across 7 bases. Germline CDR1 reads LGHNT; CDR2 reads FRNRAP. The CDR3 is made up of 16 amino acids. Germline trimming cut 4 bases from V and 4 bases from J; bases unmatched to any gene: 9. Here the CDR3 reads CASGSGTAPGTGELFF. In nucleotides, the CDR3 is TGTGCTAGTGGTTCGGGGACAGCCCCGGGCACCGGGGAGCTGTTTTTT.

The J gene is TRBJ1-5, the V gene TRBV18, with 7 bases fitting TRBD1. Looked up from germline, CDR1 is KGHSH and CDR2 is LQKENI. CDR3 size: 15 residues. V gave up 1 base and J gave up 3 bases; unmatched junction bases: 3. In DNA, the CDR3 is TGTGCCAGCTCACCACGGACAGGCTACAATCAGCCCCAGCATTTT. Its protein is CASSPRTGYNQPQHF. The variable domain in full, with the rest retrieved from reference TRBV18 and TRBJ1-5, is NAGVMQNPRHLVRRRGQEARLRCSPMKGHSHVYWYRQLPEEGLKFMVYLQKENIIDESGMPKERFSAEFPKEGPSILRIQQVVRGDSAAYFCASSPRTGYNQPQHFGDGTRLSIL.

The chain couples TRBV30 to TRBJ1-5; weak D call: TRBD1 (5 bases). CDR3 length: 14 amino acids. Germline CDR1 is GTSNPN and CDR2 is SVGIG (reference sequence). V was pared by 2 bases and J by 3 bases, with 11 bases between. DNA of the CDR3: TGTGCCTGGAGTACGGGGACGGTCAATCAGCCCCAGCATTTT. It yields the protein CAWSTGTVNQPQHF.

The CDR3 DNA sequence: TGTGCCAGCAGCTACAGGGGGCGGGAACTGTTTTTT. Its translation: CASSYRGRELFF. V and J are TRBV12-3 or TRBV12-4 and TRBJ1-4; TRBD1 aligns across 9 bases. This CDR3 region has 12 residues. V lost 6 bases, J lost 12 bases, and 5 bases stayed unmatched.

The rearrangement uses TRBV7-6 and TRBJ1-2; maybe TRBD1 (6 bases). Germline V gives CDR1 SGHVS, CDR2 FNYEAQ. This CDR3 is 14 amino acids long. V lost 5 bases to trimming and J lost 1 base, with 11 bases between them. The CDR3 sequence: CASSKEDSNYGYTF. In DNA form, the CDR3 reads TGTGCCAGCAGCAAGGAGGACAGTAACTATGGCTACACCTTC.

Turning to this clone: Within the sample, other DNA sequences also encode this same CDR3. V gene TRBV5-1 combines with J gene TRBJ2-5; D remains ambiguous. Trimming pared 5 bases from V and 2 bases from J, leaving 4 bases between. The CDR3 is 11 residues long. Germline V gene lookup returns CDR1 SGHRS and CDR2 YFSETQ. Here the CDR3 reads CASSSQETQYF. The CDR3 DNA follows: TGCGCCAGCAGTTCTCAAGAGACCCAGTACTTC.